Below, 23 T cell receptor beta chains from the same sample are listed, as sequenced in a study of T-cell reconstitution after alpha-beta-depleted transplantation in children (dated by TCRdb to the mid-2010s). The library was prepared using PCR. The sequencer was an Illumina HiSeq 2500. TCR library preparation used molecular barcoding, with unique molecular identifiers applied to normalize quantification of the TCRbeta repertoire. TCRdb reran the public reads through fastp at Q25 and MiXCR, keeping productive beta chains. Here each entry gathers all rows of one CDR3 protein and keeps the most common genes and DNA. The sample includes fewer than 550,000 distinct CDR3 sequences, with roughly an eighth observed a single time. Jointly, the top ten make up about 15% of the sample. Reading the label with the study, this specimen's treatment or condition is: allogeneic hematopoietic cell transplantation with graft depleted of TCRalphabeta T cells and CD19 B cells.

The sequencing used PBMCs, mostly from graft donor cells, collected 180 days after TCRalphabeta/CD19-depleted stem cell transplant. The receptors come from a female patient between 2 and 10 years old who had a stem cell transplant for aplastic anemia, so the T cells may come from the graft donor.

This chain joins TRBV7-8 and TRBJ2-5; D is unresolved. The CDR3 has 15 amino acids. The V end lost 4 bases, the J end lost 2 bases, and 14 bases lay between the germline ends. Germline assignment: CDR1 SGHVS and CDR2 FQNEAQ. The DNA for the CDR3 is TGTGCCAGCAGCTCCCTGACAAAGAAGCAAGAGACCCAGTACTTC. Translated: CASSSLTKKQETQYF.

This clonotype occurred a few times. The chain joins TRBV7-2 to TRBJ2-5; D may be TRBD1 (6 bases). The germline V gene encodes CDR1 SGHTA and CDR2 FQGNSA. The germline V and J ends were trimmed by 1 base and 2 bases, with 14 bases remaining between them. The CDR3 sequence is 16 residues long. The CDR3 loop is CASSLDRVGGQETQYF. In DNA form, the CDR3 reads TGTGCCAGCAGCTTAGACAGGGTTGGGGGACAAGAGACCCAGTACTTC.

This clonotype was seen a few times. This chain links TRBV7-2 with TRBJ2-3; TRBD2 matches 13 bases. Trimming removed 1 base from V and 6 bases from J; junction bases left unmatched: 10. The CDR3 consists of 18 residues. Looked up from germline, CDR1 is SGHTA and CDR2 is FQGNSA. CDR3 in DNA: TGTGCCAGCAGCTTAGTGCGGACTAGCGGGAGACGTAGGGATACGCAGTATTTT. Its translation is CASSLVRTSGRRRDTQYF.

This clonotype was recorded many times. V gene TRBV12-3 or TRBV12-4 combines with J gene TRBJ2-2; no reliable D call. V lost 2 bases and J 5 bases, leaving 12 bases between the germline ends. The CDR3 has 15 residues. Written as DNA, the CDR3 is TGTGCCAGCAGTTTACTAAACTGGGAAACCGGGGAGCTGTTTTTT. It encodes CASSLLNWETGELFF.

The chain couples TRBV7-2 to TRBJ2-1; 11 nucleotides line up with TRBD2. This CDR3 spans 16 amino acids. The germline gives CDR1 SGHTA, CDR2 FQGNSA. The V and J ends lost 0 bases and 7 bases, in that order; junction bases with no gene match: 5. The DNA of the CDR3 is TGTGCCAGCAGCTTAGCGATAGCGGGAGGGAAAAATGAGCAGTTCTTC. Its translation is CASSLAIAGGKNEQFF.

This clonotype came up many times. The rearrangement uses TRBV12-3 or TRBV12-4 and TRBJ1-4; TRBD1 matches 7 bases. V dropped 2 bases and J dropped 7; count of bases not matched to a gene: 10. The CDR3 extends over 16 amino acids. CDR3 region: CASSLSSQGRSEKLFF. CDR3 DNA: TGTGCCAGCAGTTTATCGTCACAGGGGAGATCTGAAAAACTGTTTTTT.

This clonotype was observed a few times. This chain connects TRBV28 to TRBJ2-1; no reliable D call. V was shortened by 8 bases and J by 4 bases, with 6 bases between the two germline ends. CDR1 and CDR2 (germline): MDHEN, SYDVKM. The CDR3 runs 11 residues. The CDR3 loop is CASGIYNEQFF. The CDR3 nucleotides are TGTGCCAGCGGGATATACAATGAGCAGTTCTTC.

This clonotype came up a few times. The CDR3 region is CASSQGGTPGELFF. CDR3 nucleotide sequence: TGTGCCAGCAGTCAGGGGGGTACCCCCGGGGAGCTGTTTTTT. The chain employs TRBV9 and TRBJ2-2; tentatively, D is TRBD1 (7 bases). V was cut by 5 bases and J by 6 bases, with 14 bases left in between. This CDR3 spans 14 amino acids. The V gene's germline CDR1 is SGDLS and CDR2 YYNGEE.

This clonotype came up a few times. The rearrangement links TRBV15 to TRBJ2-6, with 7 bases matching TRBD1. Germline-derived CDR1 and CDR2 are LNHNV and YYDKDF (reference sequence). The CDR3 consists of 19 residues. The trim removed 1 base at V and 0 bases at J, leaving 9 bases unmatched. The CDR3 loop reads CATSRGYRQGFSGANVLTF. CDR3 bases: TGTGCCACCAGCAGAGGCTACCGACAGGGCTTCTCTGGGGCCAACGTCCTGACTTTC.

The chain recombines TRBV12-3 or TRBV12-4 with TRBJ1-1; D remains unclear. V dropped 7 bases and J dropped 1 base, with 13 bases sitting between them. The CDR3 loop spans 14 amino acids. The CDR3 DNA is TGTGCCAGCAAGACACGGCGGTGGAACACTGAAGCTTTCTTT. Translation gives CASKTRRWNTEAFF.

This clonotype was detected a few times. The chain combines TRBV7-2 with TRBJ2-1, with TRBD2 matching over 13 bases. The V gene's germline CDR1 is SGHTA and CDR2 FQGNSA. With 2 bases clipped from V and 4 bases from J, the junction kept 5 bases outside the gene matches. The CDR3 runs 17 residues. Written as DNA, the CDR3 is TGTGCCAGCAGCTTAACTAGCGGGAGGGCCTTTTACAATGAGCAGTTCTTC. This translates into CASSLTSGRAFYNEQFF.

This clonotype was seen only a few times. The rearrangement joins TRBV4-3 to TRBJ2-3; no clear D. Per germline, CDR1 LGHNA and CDR2 YSLEER. Trimming pared 1 base from V and 3 bases from J, leaving 14 bases between. The CDR3 has 16 residues. CDR3 nucleotides: TGCGCCAGCAGCCAAGGATTGGGGTTAGGGACAGATACGCAGTATTTT. Translation gives CASSQGLGLGTDTQYF.

The table lists this clonotype with a few counts. The rearrangement uses TRBV28 and TRBJ1-4; no clear D gene. Per germline, CDR1 MDHEN and CDR2 SYDVKM. V lost 4 bases and J lost 3, with 21 bases in between. CDR3 length equals 18 residues. As DNA, the CDR3 is TGTGCCAGCAGTTGGCAACCGGAAGGGTATTCAGCTAATGAAAAACTGTTTTTT. Translated, it gives CASSWQPEGYSANEKLFF.

The chain combines TRBV14 with TRBJ2-5; 9 bases are a match to TRBD1. CDR3 size: 13 residues. The junction had 1 base not matched to a gene; V was cut back by 7 bases and J by 1 base. Germline-derived CDR1 and CDR2 are SGHDN and FVKESK. The DNA for the CDR3 is TGTGCCAGCAAGGGACAGGGCCAAGAGACCCAGTACTTC. Encoded protein: CASKGQGQETQYF.

In this sample, this clonotype turned up many times. The J gene is TRBJ1-3, the V gene TRBV7-2; the D is unclear. The germline CDR1 and CDR2 sequences are SGHTA and FQGNSA. V was pared by 1 base and J by 0 bases, with 7 bases between. The CDR3 consists of 15 residues. CDR3 nucleotides: TGTGCCAGCAGCTTAGGAGGCAGCTCTGGAAACACCATATATTTT. It yields the protein CASSLGGSSGNTIYF.

This clonotype was detected ten times or more. The chain has TRBV12-3 or TRBV12-4 and TRBJ2-7; possibly TRBD2 for D (6 bases). Trimming removed 3 bases from V and 7 bases from J, with 13 bases in between. The CDR3 covers 13 residues. The CDR3 protein is CASSFLGAGEQYF. The CDR3 nucleotides are TGTGCCAGCAGTTTCCTAGGGGCGGGGGAGCAGTACTTC.

This clonotype appeared a few times. The chain links TRBV10-3 to TRBJ2-7; 8 positions agree with TRBD2. Per germline, CDR1 ENHRY and CDR2 SYGVKD. This CDR3 region has 16 residues. V lost 3 bases to trimming and J lost 0 bases; unmatched junction nucleotides: 7. The CDR3 protein is CAISDLSGTSSYEQYF. CDR3 DNA sequence: TGTGCCATCAGTGATTTATCTGGGACTAGCTCCTACGAGCAGTACTTC.

The gene calls are TRBV6-2 or TRBV6-3 and TRBJ1-5; D gene unclear. The germline CDR1 and CDR2 sequences are MNHEY and SVGEGT. The CDR3 contains 13 residues. Trimming pared 5 bases from V and 4 bases from J, leaving 9 bases between. CDR3 DNA: TGTGCCAGCAGTAATCCCGGGAATCAGCCCCAGCATTTT. This codes for CASSNPGNQPQHF.

The rearrangement links TRBV5-8 to TRBJ2-4; D remains ambiguous. CDR1 and CDR2 from the germline V gene are SGHTS and YDEGEE. The CDR3 is 14 amino acids. Trimming took 7 bases from V and 0 from J, leaving 11 bases between them. Written as DNA, the CDR3 is TGTGCCAGCGAGATAGACCTAGCCAAAAACATTCAGTACTTC. It yields the protein CASEIDLAKNIQYF.

This clonotype was observed a handful of times. This chain connects TRBV25-1 to TRBJ1-5; 7 bases fit TRBD1. The CDR3 is made up of 14 amino acids. After removal of 4 bases from V and 6 bases from J, the junction contained 6 bases not matched to a gene. CDR1 MGHDK and CDR2 SYGVNS come from the germline V gene. The CDR3 DNA is TGTGCCAGCAGTGTTTCAGGGGGAGGTCAGCCCCAGCATTTT. The encoded protein is CASSVSGGGQPQHF. Looking up the rest from reference TRBV25-1 and TRBJ1-5 gives the full variable domain: EADIYQTPRYLVIGTGKKITLECSQTMGHDKMYWYQQDPGMELHLIHYSYGVNSTEKGDLSSESTVSRIRTEHFPLTLESARPSHTSQYLCASSVSGGGQPQHFGDGTRLSIL.

V gene TRBV3-1 combines with J gene TRBJ2-5; the D is unclear. Germline values: CDR1 LGHDT, CDR2 YNNKEL (reference sequence). V dropped 0 bases and J dropped 1 base, with 15 bases sitting between them. This CDR3 region has 17 residues. Here the CDR3 DNA reads TGTGCCAGCAGCCAAGACGTCGTCGGGTACGCCCAAGAGACCCAGTACTTC. Translation gives CASSQDVVGYAQETQYF.

This clonotype was recorded many times. The chain is built from TRBV29-1 and TRBJ1-1, with 8 positions matching TRBD1. The V gene end was trimmed by 2 bases and the J gene end by 1 base; junction bases not matched to a gene: 6. Germline CDR1 reads SQVTM; CDR2 reads ANQGSEA. This CDR3 region has 15 residues. Here the CDR3 reads CSVELRQGTNTEAFF. DNA for the CDR3: TGCAGCGTTGAATTACGACAGGGGACGAACACTGAAGCTTTCTTT.

The CDR3, as DNA: TGTGCCAGCAATCATCGGGGGGCCATACAACTCTCCTACGAGCAGTACTTC. Translated, it gives CASNHRGAIQLSYEQYF. The chain is built from TRBV28 and TRBJ2-7; D might be TRBD2 (7 bases). This CDR3 region has 17 residues. Germline V gene data show CDR1 as MDHEN and CDR2 as SYDVKM. The ends were cut back, 7 bases at V and 0 bases at J, with 22 bases in the middle.